The rows below give T cell receptor beta chains drawn from one sample of a study of cytomegalovirus exposure and HLA in healthy donors. Libraries were prepared by immunoSEQ multiplex PCR; TCRdb keeps only in-frame clonotypes and omits some of them. The table has fewer than 200,000 clones, about 72% seen once. Specimen: PBMCs. The receptors derive from a man aged 55-75 years in good health and CMV-seronegative. Each CDR3 is given with its conserved first and last residue. The D gene is left open where the match is weak. Size values are once, few and many counts, or a class for expanded clones, and some rows have none.

TRBV4-3	TRBJ1-2	NA	NA	CASSQASRGGYGYTF
TRBV28	TRBJ1-2	NA	NA	CASTAGYGYTF
TRBV7-9	TRBJ2-1	NA	NA	CASSSYRDEQFF
TRBV7-2	TRBJ1-4	TRBD1	NA	CASSLRQGANEKLFF
TRBV6-5	TRBJ1-4	TRBD1	NA	CASSYRSSGGEKLFF
TRBV4-1	TRBJ1-5	NA	once	CASSQRGHSNQPQHF
TRBV7-2	TRBJ2-2	TRBD2	NA	CASSLVGGGVTGELFF
TRBV2	TRBJ2-2	NA	NA	CASRPLAVNTGELFF
TRBV5-4	TRBJ1-4	NA	NA	CASSGEVGSEKLFF
TRBV29-1	TRBJ2-3	NA	NA	CSVGTLSTDTQYF
TRBV6-5	TRBJ1-1	NA	few	CASRSQGHTEAFF
TRBV6-4	TRBJ2-3	TRBD1	NA	CASSEGVGQGTDTQYF
TRBV5-6	TRBJ2-7	NA	few	CASSFPGLDEQYF
TRBV5-1	TRBJ2-3	TRBD2	NA	CASSSTSGGTDTQYF
TRBV2	TRBJ2-6	NA	few	CASSRNSGANVLTF
TRBV19	TRBJ2-5	NA	NA	CASSGWRSGGRETQYF
TRBV18	TRBJ1-2	TRBD1	NA	CASSPAGTVGYGYTF
TRBV7-2	TRBJ1-5	NA	NA	CASSLVGASNQPQHF
TRBV9	TRBJ2-3	TRBD2	NA	CASSVEGSGRSTDTQYF
TRBV7-6	TRBJ2-7	NA	NA	CASSEAGSYEQYF
TRBV30	TRBJ2-5	NA	NA	CAWIPQPGETQYF